This T cell receptor (beta chain) appears in the sequencing data of a study of identical twins. A single record per CDR3 protein comes from TCRdb applying MiXCR to the 5' RACE reads. The data contain about 690,000 distinct CDR3 sequences, approximately 22% of them singletons. Per germline, CDR1 SGHTA and CDR2 FQGNSA. The V and J ends lost 5 bases and 4 bases, in that order; junction bases with no gene match: 6. The CDR3 covers 15 residues. In its sample, this clonotype was seen a few times. This sample also belongs to another study, concerning T cells expressing NK-cell markers.

The specimen was PBMCs. The rearrangement joins TRBV7-2 to TRBJ2-1, with 9 bases aligning to TRBD2. This TCR was sampled from a woman younger than 30 in good health. The CDR3, as DNA: TGTGCCAGCAGCGCGGGGGGACTAGCTTACAATGAGCAGTTCTTC. It yields the protein CASSAGGLAYNEQFF.